One T cell receptor beta chain is described in this entry. The specificity of this receptor is unknown. No quality values exist for individual bases; no much larger clone is one base distant. The library was produced with the immunoSEQ multiplex PCR assay. For the multiplex PCR, a mixture combining 60 forward primers for TCR Vbeta segments and 13 reverse primers for TCR Jbeta segments was used. The CDR3 region of rearranged TCR beta genes was amplified from genomic DNA by a multiplex PCR assay. On the Illumina HiSeq System, the amplified TCR beta libraries were sequenced as 87-base-pair reads. Regarding the original processing steps: A later analysis tallied about 77 million unique TCR beta chains across the 660 or so repertoires, and some 12 million of those chains were shared by two or more donors. Raw reads were error-corrected and collapsed into unique sequences with a nearest-neighbor algorithm that merged closely related sequences to remove PCR and sequencing errors. V, D and J gene segments were assigned by aligning CDR3 sequences to IMGT reference sequences. For a sequence to be retained, at least a six-nucleotide match to both a V gene segment and a J gene segment was required. A rearrangement counted as productive if the CDR3 had no stop codons and remained in frame with V and J, and every other rearrangement counted as non-productive. Following IMGT convention, CDR3 was defined as the stretch from the second conserved V-encoded cysteine to the conserved J-encoded phenylalanine. The earlier analysis of about 640 of the donors excluded any sequence lacking an unambiguous match to a single V gene segment. In an earlier analysis of 587 of the donors, V segments were called functional above 56.7% productive rearrangements and were called segregating when the between-donor standard deviation exceeded 5%. A statistical classification framework was built for diagnosing cytomegalovirus status from the catalog of TCR beta chain sequences. In a later analysis, V and J genes were assigned by comparing TCR nucleotide sequences against IMGT/GENE-DB human TR gene sequences. Using the TCRdist pipeline, a later analysis assigned CDR3 sequences along with most-parsimonious VDJ recombination scenarios. In a later analysis, each TCR beta chain was defined by its CDR3 amino acid sequence together with its V-gene family, and reads lacking a unique V-gene family were excluded. As a way to deal with suspected cross-contamination and a sequencing artifact, a later analysis dropped 592 nucleotide sequences that were highly shared and had low generation probability. A later analysis calculated a clonal expansion index for each public chain from normalized within-repertoire ranks of inferred template counts. Generation probabilities in a later analysis came from a VDJ recombination model fitted to out-of-frame rearrangements, and those results were checked against IGoR. In a later analysis, hypergeometric tests were used to score TCR-TCR, TCR-HLA and TCR-CMV co-occurrence, with a repertoire-size bias correction applied to TCR pairs. To estimate false discovery rates, a later analysis permuted the HLA or CMV assignments 20 times. In a later analysis, co-occurring TCRs were grouped with DBSCAN, and TCRdist sequence similarity was added when clustering was performed within HLA-allele-positive subsets. For co-occurrence clustering, repertoires with fewer than 30,000 or more than 120,000 public chains were excluded, along with roughly 5 repertoires with anomalous nucleotide sharing. The table was pulled from immuneACCESS by TCRdb, which kept in-frame rearrangements only. Such tables lose some clones; where checked, under half of the loss comes from unresolved V genes, and the rest has no known cause. That table supplies the V and J calls and clone size; D and trimming were determined from the DNA. The sample has roughly 150,000 clones on record, 80% of them singletons. Under 15% of the sample rests with the top ten.

The sample comes from a study of cytomegalovirus exposure and HLA in healthy donors (dated by TCRdb to 2016 to 2017). With regard to the full study: An earlier analysis of roughly 610 of the donors reported 250 to 350 Gb of sequence data and 95 million to 140 million unique TCR beta sequences obtained from some 200 million T cells. About 280 gigabases of sequencing data and around 80 million unique TCR sequences made up an early release that covered 500 to 700 HLA-typed donors. Of the approximately 400 genotyped donors, 81% were placed in the genetic ancestry cluster associated with self-reported Caucasian donors. The study was designed to test whether signatures of past pathogen exposure could be identified by cataloging public T cell receptors. The study used immunosequencing to profile the T cell repertoires of approximately 640 subjects and linked those repertoires to cytomegalovirus serostatus. Besides the first cohort of some 670 subjects, a separate validation cohort made up of roughly 130 different subjects was used. The study combined high-throughput TCR immunosequencing, statistical association of individual TCRs with disease status, and machine learning to predict cytomegalovirus infection status. In a later analysis, previously published TCR beta repertoires from 670 or so donors were re-analyzed and high-resolution HLA genotyping was added so that TCR occurrence patterns could be studied. In the later analysis, no new phenotypic data were used to find candidate immune exposures; instead, reliance was placed on TCR beta sequences and their occurrence across donors. In an earlier analysis of 500 to 650 of the donors, high-throughput TCR beta sequencing was used to judge whether each TCR beta V gene segment behaved as functional or pseudogenic. Donor age, sex, ethnicity and CMV serostatus were compiled together with the repertoire data. A later genetic analysis used genome-wide SNP genotypes for about 65% of the 666 donors, treating that subset as a discovery cohort. All discovery cohort repertoires had been generated on a single sequencing platform. HLA typing covered class I and class II loci at four-digit resolution. The number of donors typed differed by locus, with about 629-630 for A, B, C, DRB1 and DQB1, around 560 for DQA1, 600 to 610 for DPA1, and some 470 for DPB1. Several DR-DQ haplotypes were handled as single units for association and clustering because linkage in the cohort was strong. Across 398 genotyped donors of the cohort, an average of approximately 220,000 unique TCR beta nucleotide sequences per donor were sequenced, and around 20% of those sequences were non-productive. Paper-wide results and their limitations: At a false discovery rate of 0.05, a later analysis linked under 20,000 TCR beta sequences to specific HLA alleles. For the cohort, immune exposure information was limited to CMV serostatus. A further reported finding was that TCR beta sequences accurately predicted the HLA-A and HLA-B alleles for most subjects in the first cohort. Strong co-occurrence of HLA alleles, especially DR and DQ, made assigning TCR associations to individual alleles difficult. Sequencing depth was assumed to be roughly uniform across donors in the presence/absence analyses, though that assumption may not hold. A group of highly shared sequence variants was considered likely to be a technical artifact of the sequencing pipeline. Most CMV-associated TCR beta chains appeared to be HLA-restricted in a later analysis, and the HLA associations seemed to be driven largely by CMV exposure. The 87-base-pair reads could not distinguish some IMGT-functional V segments, including TRBV6-2 and TRBV6-3, so those segments were excluded. The study listed approximately 150 TCR beta chains as associated with cytomegalovirus. The authors suggested that the approach could potentially be generalized to other disease states and immunological phenotypes. Compared with equally common non-associated chains, HLA-associated TCR beta chains in a later analysis were more clonally expanded and had lower generation probabilities. A later analysis reported that several top co-occurrence clusters appeared linked to parvovirus B19, influenza, CMV and Epstein-Barr virus. In a later analysis, TCR association rates were found to vary across HLA loci, with the most associated TCRs seen for DRB1 alleles and the fewest for HLA-C alleles. The classifier was reported to diagnose cytomegalovirus status with high specificity and sensitivity in both the original and validation cohorts. Correlated functional status among segregating V segments might be attributable to linkage disequilibrium, but an unknown experimental factor could not be ruled out. While some public TCRs were present in many individuals, most TCR sequences turned up only very rarely across donors. Because HLA typing was missing for some donors at each locus, association tests included only the typed subset. Because counts were too low, roughly 18 rarely observed V segments, including chromosome 9 orphons, were left out of the earlier analysis of 500 to 750 of the donors. An earlier analysis of roughly 570 of the donors showed that most TCR beta V segments appeared in productive rearrangements either about 87% or about 30% of the time, which broadly matched IMGT annotations. Only TCR beta chains were sequenced in this cohort, and the absence of alpha or paired-chain data limited detectable features. Three of the identified cytomegalovirus-associated TCR beta chains were confirmed in vitro to be specific for cytomegalovirus antigens. A later genetic analysis associated a missense DCLRE1C variant with V-gene and J-gene trimming of TCR beta chains, and an independent cohort replicated the association. In a later genetic analysis, fewer N-insertions in productive TCRs were reported among donors in an Asian-associated ancestry cluster than the roughly 670-donor mean.

The cohort comprised 550 to 700 healthy bone marrow donors. At the time of sampling, all cohort members were nominally healthy, though unrecorded immune exposures were likely present. The donor was CMV seronegative and belonged to the group of roughly 330 seronegative cohort members. Each donor provided a peripheral blood sample, and peripheral blood mononuclear cells were used for TCR beta sequencing. Genomic DNA extraction from the blood cell samples was performed with the Qiagen DNeasy Blood Extraction Kit. V and J are trimmed by 4 bases and 4 bases, and the gene matches miss 11 bases of the junction. The CDR3 numbers 16 residues from cysteine through phenylalanine. CDR3 DNA is the only sequence kept; it has 48 bases, read in frame from the first base. CDR1 and CDR2, looked up from the germline V gene (reference sequence), are SGHNT and YYREEE.

The sequence came from a woman aged 40-49 years in good health and CMV-seronegative. The V and J genes are TRBV5-4 and TRBJ2-5, with TRBD1 matching 9 junction bases. The sequenced sample was PBMCs. The DNA sequence follows: TGTGCCAGCAGCGCGACCGGGACAGGGCAATCAGAGACCCAGTACTTC. Its product reads: CASSATGTGQSETQYF.